A single sample gave rise to the 2 T cell receptor beta chains below, sequenced in a study of regulatory T cells in long-lasting Graves disease. Time point: newly diagnosed GD, antithyroid drugs for less than 3 months. PBMCs provided the RNA from which the TCR library was made. Assembly of TCR beta libraries relied on iRepertoire HTBI primers together with Arm-PCR of CDR3 regions. TCRdb ran MiXCR on the multiplex PCR reads and lists one entry per CDR3 protein. The repertoire has around 400,000 distinct CDR3 sequences, 12% of them found once; the top ten carry approximately 20%. The data were also submitted as part of a second study, on T cells in Graves' hyperthyroidism and ophthalmopathy.

This material consisted of peripheral blood mononuclear cells (PBMCs), taken at new diagnosis, from a patient treated with antithyroid drugs. The receptor source for this set is a woman between 18 and 29 years old with Graves disease.

As regards this clonotype: A much larger clone differs by one base, so this may be a read error. The chain is built from TRBV7-2 and TRBJ2-5, with TRBD2 identical over 10 bases. J was trimmed by 4 bases and V by 1 base; bases with no gene match: 6. Germline-derived CDR1 and CDR2 are SGHTA and FQGNSA. CDR3 size: 16 residues. In nucleotides, the CDR3 is TGTGCCAGCAGCTTAGGGGTAGCGGGAGGCCTAGAGACCCAGTACTTC. Translation gives CASSLGVAGGLETQYF.

A note on this clonotype: This may be a read error: a much more frequent sequence differs by one nucleotide. The chain employs TRBV7-3 and TRBJ2-3; the D is unclear. The CDR3 covers 14 residues. Trimming shortened V by 3 bases and J by 0 bases, and 7 bases separated the two germline ends. CDR1 SGHTA and CDR2 FQGTGA come from the germline V gene. In nucleotides, the CDR3 is TGTGCCAGCAGCTTCGAGGATAGCACAGATACGCAGTATTTT. Encoded protein: CASSFEDSTDTQYF. The complete variable domain, with remaining parts taken from reference TRBV7-3 and TRBJ2-3, reads GAGVSQTPSNKVTEKGKYVELRCDPISGHTALYWYRQSLGQGPEFLIYFQGTGAADDSGLPNDRFFAVRPEGSVSTLKIQRTERGDSAVYLCASSFEDSTDTQYFGPGTRLTVL.